The 29 T cell receptor beta chains reported below all come from one sample, sequenced in a study of T cells in Graves' hyperthyroidism and ophthalmopathy. The source material, RNA transcripts, was used to amplify TCR beta CDR3 regions. The HTBI primer set was used in a first-round RT-PCR of the TCR CDR3. TCRdb recomputed calls from the multiplex PCR reads with MiXCR, one row per CDR3 protein. The sample holds about 59,000 distinct CDR3 sequences, about 50% seen once. The sequenced sample was blood. These receptors came from a woman between 55 and 75 years old with Graves' ophthalmopathy.

The V gene is TRBV6-5, the J gene TRBJ1-5, with a weak D call TRBD1 (6 bases). Germline CDR1 reads MNHEY; CDR2 reads SVGAGI. This CDR3 spans 14 amino acids. V was trimmed by 4 bases and J by 6 bases, leaving 13 bases between them. This chain's CDR3 is CASSFDNRVQPQHF. In DNA form, the CDR3 reads TGTGCCAGCAGTTTCGATAACAGGGTTCAGCCCCAGCATTTT.

The J gene is TRBJ2-7, the V gene TRBV20-1, with D possibly being TRBD1 or TRBD2 (6 bases each). Trimming left V 5 bases short and J 4 bases short, with 21 bases between. Germline CDR1 and CDR2: DFQATT and SNEGSKA (reference sequence). There are 15 residues in the CDR3. CDR3 region: CSAYRDNRLGYEQYF. The CDR3 DNA sequence: TGCAGTGCTTACCGGGACAATAGACTAGGGTACGAGCAGTACTTC.

The rearrangement links TRBV7-2 to TRBJ2-1; TRBD1 might be the D (6 bases). Germline loops: CDR1 SGHTA, CDR2 FQGNSA. V dropped 2 bases and J dropped 10 bases, with 9 bases sitting between them. The CDR3 is 12 amino acids. CDR3 amino acids: CASSLIRGEQFF. The CDR3 DNA sequence: TGTGCCAGCAGCTTAATAAGGGGGGAGCAGTTCTTC.

V and J are TRBV20-1 and TRBJ2-3; 9 nucleotides line up with TRBD2. The CDR3 is made up of 18 amino acids. V shed 0 bases and J 6 bases; nucleotides not matched to a gene: 16. Germline CDR1 is DFQATT and CDR2 is SNEGSKA (reference sequence). The CDR3 protein is CSARDQASGIGGADTQYF. CDR3 bases: TGCAGTGCTAGAGATCAGGCTAGCGGGATCGGGGGGGCGGATACGCAGTATTTT.

Only one count was recorded for this clonotype. This CDR3 reads CASSGGGGNSPLHF. The CDR3 region has the DNA TGTGCCAGCAGCGGAGGGGGAGGGAATTCACCCCTCCACTTT. The chain carries TRBV9 and TRBJ1-6; a possible D gene is TRBD1 (6 bases). CDR3 length equals 14 residues. V was shortened by 3 bases and J by 7 bases, with 11 bases between the two germline ends. CDR1 is SGDLS, CDR2 YYNGEE, per germline.

A single count supports this clonotype. This chain connects TRBV20-1 to TRBJ1-2, with D perhaps TRBD1 (6 bases). The germline V gene has CDR1 DFQATT and CDR2 SNEGSKA (reference sequence). This CDR3 contains 15 residues. V was trimmed by 6 bases and J by 4 bases, leaving 21 bases between them. The CDR3 spells CSASDGGAQVYGYTF. The CDR3, as DNA: TGCAGTGCCAGCGACGGGGGGGCGCAAGTCTATGGCTACACCTTC.

This clonotype was seen ten or more times. The V gene is TRBV7-2, the J gene TRBJ2-1, with D uncertain. The CDR3 has 13 residues. Germline V gives CDR1 SGHTA, CDR2 FQGNSA. The V end lost 1 base, the J end lost 5 bases, and 6 bases lay between the germline ends. The chain's CDR3 is CASSLGPNNEQFF. The CDR3 DNA reads TGTGCCAGCAGCTTAGGGCCGAACAATGAGCAGTTCTTC. Together with reference TRBV7-2 and TRBJ2-1, the CDR3 gives the full variable domain: GAGVSQSPSNKVTEKGKDVELRCDPISGHTALYWYRQSLGQGLEFLIYFQGNSAPDKSGLPSDRFSAERTGGSVSTLTIQRTQQEDSAVYLCASSLGPNNEQFFGPGTRLTVL.

In its sample, this clonotype was seen many times. The genes are TRBV6-1 and TRBJ1-5, with 7 nucleotides matching TRBD1. V gave up 5 bases and J gave up 5 bases; unmatched junction bases: 3. The CDR3 sequence is 13 residues long. Germline V gene lookup returns CDR1 MNHNS and CDR2 SASEGT. CDR3: CASSRQGDQPQHF. In DNA form, the CDR3 reads TGTGCCAGCAGTCGTCAGGGGGATCAGCCCCAGCATTTT.

This clonotype occurred a few times. The V gene is TRBV20-1, the J gene TRBJ2-2; D unresolved. V dropped 0 bases and J dropped 7 bases, with 0 bases sitting between them. Germline V lookup: CDR1 DFQATT, CDR2 SNEGSKA (reference sequence). The length of the CDR3 is 10 residues. The CDR3 reads CSARDGELFF. CDR3 nucleotide sequence: TGCAGTGCTAGAGACGGGGAGCTGTTTTTT.

This clonotype was picked up one time. Likely a read error: the CDR3 ends without its conserved phenylalanine or tryptophan. The V and J genes are TRBV6-2 or TRBV6-3 and TRBJ1-6; TRBD1 matches at 7 bases. Germline V gene lookup returns CDR1 MNHEY and CDR2 SVGEGT. J was trimmed by 9 bases and V by 9 bases; bases with no gene match: 5. The CDR3 runs to 12 residues. This chain's CDR3 is CASRDSSSPLHL. The CDR3 DNA follows: TGTGCCAGTCGGGACAGTAGTTCACCCCTCCACCTT.

The V call is TRBV6-2 or TRBV6-3, the J call TRBJ1-1; a possible D gene is TRBD1 (5 bases). CDR3 length: 13 residues. The V and J ends lost 4 bases and 4 bases respectively, with 10 bases between them. Per germline, CDR1 MNHEY and CDR2 SVGEGT. Written as DNA, the CDR3 is TGTGCCAGCAGTTCCTCCGGGGGCACTGAAGCTTTCTTT. It is translated as CASSSSGGTEAFF.

V gene TRBV7-3 combines with J gene TRBJ2-3, with D maybe TRBD2 (5 bases). This CDR3 is built from 14 residues. The ends were cut back, 8 bases at V and 2 bases at J, with 14 bases in the middle. The germline gives CDR1 SGHTA, CDR2 FQGTGA. The CDR3 sequence: CASGLGGVTDTQYF. In DNA, the CDR3 is TGTGCCAGCGGGCTTGGAGGAGTCACAGATACGCAGTATTTT.

This clonotype has at least ten counts. This could be a read error, since a much larger clone is one nucleotide away. The J gene is TRBJ1-3, the V gene TRBV5-1; TRBD1 agrees at 7 bases. This CDR3 has 15 amino acids. Germline loops: CDR1 SGHRS, CDR2 YFSETQ. The CDR3 protein is CASSFEGGGGDTIYF. The CDR3 coding sequence is TGCGCCAGCAGCTTCGAAGGGGGCGGTGGAGACACCATATATTTT. Full variable domain (rest looked up from reference TRBV5-1 and TRBJ1-3): KAGVTQTPRYLIKTRGQQVTLSCSPISGHRSVSWYQQTPGQGLQFLFEYFSETQRNKGNFPGRFSGRQFSNSRSEMNVSTLELGDSALYLCASSFEGGGGDTIYFGEGSWLTVV.

Written as DNA, the CDR3 is TGCAGTGCTAGAGGTCCTGGGAGACTAGAGTCCCCTAGTACTTACGAGCAGTACTTC. Its translation: CSARGPGRLESPSTYEQYF. V usage is TRBV20-1 and J usage is TRBJ2-7; D may be TRBD2 (6 bases). CDR3 size: 19 residues. Germline CDR1 reads DFQATT; CDR2 reads SNEGSKA (reference sequence). The V end lost 1 base, the J end lost 4 bases, and 29 bases lay between the germline ends.

This clonotype appeared many times. The gene calls are TRBV19 and TRBJ2-3; D is ambiguous. This CDR3 spans 11 amino acids. Germline CDR1 is LNHDA and CDR2 is SQIVND (reference sequence). Trimming left V 9 bases short and J 6 bases short, with 10 bases between. In DNA, the CDR3 is TGTGCCAGCGGTGCTAGGGATACGCAGTATTTT. Its translation: CASGARDTQYF.

In this sample, this clonotype turned up many times. This chain uses TRBV5-1 with TRBJ2-1, with TRBD2 as a possible D gene (5 bases). The CDR3 consists of 15 residues. The germline V and J ends were trimmed by 0 bases and 0 bases, with 7 bases remaining between them. Germline-derived CDR1 and CDR2 are SGHRS and YFSETQ. The CDR3 spells CASSLVANSYNEQFF. DNA of the CDR3: TGCGCCAGCAGCTTGGTAGCGAACTCCTACAATGAGCAGTTCTTC.

Concerning this clonotype itself: Germline and junction disagree at one end, which may indicate a read error. The genes are TRBV7-9 and TRBJ2-5; the D gene is possibly TRBD1 (6 bases). The CDR3 loop spans 18 amino acids. Germline lookup yields CDR1 SEHNR and CDR2 FQNEAQ (reference sequence). CDR3 protein: CDSSLTPYRVGPQETQYF. The CDR3 DNA sequence: TGTGACAGCAGTTTGACCCCCTACAGGGTAGGGCCTCAAGAGACCCAGTACTTC.

This chain links TRBV6-1 with TRBJ1-5; 7 nucleotides agree with TRBD1. This CDR3 is 13 amino acids long. The ends lost 10 bases at V and 7 bases at J; junction bases unmatched: 10. CDR1 and CDR2 (germline): MNHNS, SASEGT. This chain's CDR3 is CATQDREKQPQHF. CDR3 nucleotides: TGTGCCACCCAAGACAGGGAGAAGCAGCCCCAGCATTTT.

By its share, this clonotype is medium-sized. The chain has TRBV2 and TRBJ1-6; weak D call: TRBD1 (5 bases). Germline loops: CDR1 SNHLY, CDR2 FYNNEI. The V and J ends lost 4 bases and 3 bases respectively, with 7 bases between them. CDR3 length: 14 amino acids. CDR3 amino acids: CASSVDSYNSPLHF. CDR3 bases: TGTGCCAGCAGTGTCGACAGCTATAATTCACCCCTCCACTTT.

The chain has TRBV6-2 or TRBV6-3 and TRBJ1-3; possible D gene TRBD1, 5 bases. CDR1 and CDR2 (germline): MNHEY, SVGEGT. This CDR3 contains 15 residues. Between the trimmed V and J ends, which lost 4 bases and 2 bases, there was a span of 12 bases. This CDR3 reads CASSSKGAPGNTIYF. In nucleotides, the CDR3 is TGTGCCAGCAGTTCGAAAGGGGCGCCTGGAAACACCATATATTTT.

Many counts were recorded for this clonotype. Just one base apart from a much larger clone, this may be a read error. CDR3 in DNA: TGCGCCAGCAGCAGAGGGGGGGCACCCGTCCACGAGCAGTACTTC. Its translation is CASSRGGAPVHEQYF. The chain couples TRBV4-1 to TRBJ2-7; D is possibly TRBD2 (7 bases). Germline-derived CDR1 and CDR2 are MGHRA and YSYEKL. V was clipped by 5 bases and J by 5 bases, with 19 bases between them. This CDR3 has 15 residues.

This clonotype was observed many times. The J gene is TRBJ2-1, the V gene TRBV7-2, with D perhaps being TRBD1 or TRBD2 (5 bases each). Germline assignment: CDR1 SGHTA and CDR2 FQGNSA. Trimming removed 4 bases from V and 10 bases from J, with 14 bases in between. CDR3 length equals 13 residues. CDR3 DNA: TGTGCCAGCAGCTGGGGCGGGCAGGGAGAGCAGTTCTTC. Translation: CASSWGGQGEQFF.

This clonotype appeared a single time. V usage is TRBV24-1 and J usage is TRBJ1-2, with 7 bases lining up with TRBD1. The V and J ends lost 2 bases and 9 bases, in that order; junction bases with no gene match: 5. CDR1 KGHDR and CDR2 SFDVKD come from the germline V gene. The CDR3 contains 13 residues. Written as DNA, the CDR3 is TGTGCCACCAGTGATTGGGGACAGACGAGCTACACCTTC. Protein: CATSDWGQTSYTF.

The sample holds many counts of this clonotype. V and J are TRBV27 and TRBJ2-3; possible D gene TRBD1, 6 bases. The V gene's germline CDR1 is MNHEY and CDR2 SMNVEV (reference sequence). V shed 8 bases and J shed 1 base, with 16 bases lying between them. The CDR3 totals 15 residues. The CDR3 spells CASFAPRGGTDTQYF. In DNA form, the CDR3 reads TGTGCCAGCTTTGCTCCCAGGGGCGGCACAGATACGCAGTATTTT.

The chain uses TRBV5-1 and TRBJ2-3; D not resolved. The germline V and J ends were trimmed by 0 bases and 1 base, with 6 bases remaining between them. The length of the CDR3 is 14 residues. Germline V CDR1 and CDR2: SGHRS, YFSETQ. This CDR3 reads CASSLGVGTDTQYF. The CDR3 DNA is TGCGCCAGCAGCTTGGGAGTGGGCACAGATACGCAGTATTTT.

A word on this clonotype: The junction does not match germline at one end; this may be a read error. This rearrangement joins TRBV4-1 to TRBJ2-3; D call uncertain. Germline CDR1 is MGHRA and CDR2 is YSYEKL. The CDR3 is made up of 14 amino acids. The CDR3 is CASTQDHGTDTQYF. CDR3 nucleotides: TGCGCCAGCACCCAAGATCATGGCACAGATACCCAGTATTTT.

This clonotype was recorded at least ten times. The chain employs TRBV3-1 and TRBJ1-6, with D maybe TRBD1 (5 bases). The CDR3 length is 16 residues. The V and J ends lost 0 bases and 7 bases respectively, with 13 bases between them. Germline V CDR1 and CDR2: LGHDT, YNNKEL (reference sequence). The DNA of the CDR3 is TGTGCCAGCAGCCAAGATTTAGGGACGGCCAATTCACCCCTCCACTTT. Translation: CASSQDLGTANSPLHF.

This clonotype is medium-sized in the sample. The chain has TRBV19 and TRBJ1-6, with 7 bases aligning to TRBD1. The CDR3 loop spans 14 amino acids. V shed 8 bases, J shed 4 bases, and the junction held 5 bases outside the gene matches. In germline, CDR1 is LNHDA, CDR2 SQIVND (reference sequence). CDR3 loop: CASGPGQYNSPLHF. For the CDR3, the DNA is TGTGCCAGTGGACCGGGACAGTATAATTCACCCCTCCACTTT.

V and J are TRBV19 and TRBJ2-3, with 10 bases identical to TRBD2. The CDR3 loop spans 15 amino acids. Trimming took 6 bases from V and 5 from J; bases not matched to a gene: 8. Germline values: CDR1 LNHDA, CDR2 SQIVND (reference sequence). The CDR3 DNA sequence: TGTGCCAGTAGATTCGGGGCTAGCGGGGGAGATACGCAGTATTTT. It is translated as CASRFGASGGDTQYF.